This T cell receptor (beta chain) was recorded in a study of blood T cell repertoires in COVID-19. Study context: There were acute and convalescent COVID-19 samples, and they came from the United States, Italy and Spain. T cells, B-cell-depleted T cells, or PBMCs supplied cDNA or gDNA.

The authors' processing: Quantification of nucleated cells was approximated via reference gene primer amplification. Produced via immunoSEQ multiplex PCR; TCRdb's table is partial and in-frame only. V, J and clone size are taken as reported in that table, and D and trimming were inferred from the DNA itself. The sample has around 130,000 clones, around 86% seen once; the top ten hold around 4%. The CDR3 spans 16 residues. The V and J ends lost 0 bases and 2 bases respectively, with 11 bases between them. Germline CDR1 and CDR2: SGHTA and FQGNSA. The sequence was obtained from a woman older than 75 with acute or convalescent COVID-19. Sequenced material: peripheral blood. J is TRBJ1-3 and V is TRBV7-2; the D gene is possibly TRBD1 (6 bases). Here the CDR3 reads CASSLARGETGNTIYF. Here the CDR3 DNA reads TGTGCCAGCAGCTTAGCCAGGGGAGAAACTGGAAACACCATATATTTT. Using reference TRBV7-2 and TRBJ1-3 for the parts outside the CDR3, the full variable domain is GAGVSQSPSNKVTEKGKDVELRCDPISGHTALYWYRQSLGQGLEFLIYFQGNSAPDKSGLPSDRFSAERTGGSVSTLTIQRTQQEDSAVYLCASSLARGETGNTIYFGEGSWLTVV.